Below, one TCR beta chain is given with its context. This specimen comes from a study of CD8 T cells in Susac syndrome. Roughly 0.45 to 1 ug RNA was reverse transcribed with random hexamers. An immunoSEQ multiplex PCR amplified TCR beta CDR3 over 54 Vbeta and 13 Jbeta. TCRdb reprocessed the immunoSEQ multiplex PCR reads via MiXCR and lists one record per CDR3 protein. Of about 25,000 distinct CDR3 sequences in the sample, roughly 94% are singletons; the top ten hold approximately 0.25%. This CDR3 region has 11 residues. V shed 3 bases and J shed 2 bases, with 4 bases lying between them. CDR1 and CDR2 from the germline V gene are DFQATT and SNEGSKA (reference sequence).

The chain recombines TRBV20-1 with TRBJ1-1, with D unclear. Sequenced input: CD8+ T cells from PBMCs. The source of this sequence is a human donor in good health. CDR3 sequence: CSARVNTEAFF. CDR3 in DNA: TGCAGTGCTAGGGTTAACACTGAAGCTTTCTTT.